The 32 T cell receptor beta chains presented below share a single source sample, sequenced in a study of monozygotic twins with inflammatory bowel disease. TCRdb reanalyzed the 5' RACE reads and collapses them to one entry per CDR3 protein, without DNA. The repertoire shows 300,000 to 400,000 distinct CDR3 sequences; the top ten hold 2% to 2.5%. The sample was blood. The receptors were gathered from a human donor with ulcerative colitis or Crohn's disease, or a healthy co-twin of an affected twin (not recorded which).

The chain carries TRBV29-1 and TRBJ2-2; lacking DNA, the TRBD1 call made by TCRdb goes unchecked. Germline V gene sequence: CDR1 SQVTM, CDR2 ANQGSEA. The CDR3 is 13 residues long. CDR3 amino acids: CSVRSGVTGELFF.

The genes are TRBV20-1 and TRBJ2-2; TCRdb reports TRBD2, a call that lacks DNA to check it against. Per germline, CDR1 DFQATT and CDR2 SNEGSKA (reference sequence). This CDR3 contains 16 residues. The CDR3 loop reads CSARRLAAPNTGELFF.

This chain uses TRBV6-5 with TRBJ2-7; TCRdb's D call of TRBD1 is untestable without DNA. Germline assignment: CDR1 MNHEY and CDR2 SVGAGI. This CDR3 is 15 amino acids long. The CDR3 reads CASSYSQTRGDEQYF.

The chain uses TRBV27 and TRBJ2-3; absent DNA, TCRdb's TRBD2 call cannot be checked. Germline CDR1 MNHEY, CDR2 SMNVEV (reference sequence). This CDR3 contains 14 residues. CDR3 residues: CASSRLAPLGTQYF.

The rearrangement links TRBV29-1 to TRBJ1-2; the TCRdb call, TRBD1, lacks DNA for checking. From germline, CDR1 is SQVTM and CDR2 ANQGSEA. This CDR3 contains 11 residues. CDR3 sequence reads: CSVGVGHGYTF.

This chain links TRBV5-1 with TRBJ2-2; absent DNA, TCRdb's TRBD2 call cannot be checked. CDR1 SGHRS and CDR2 YFSETQ come from the germline V gene. This CDR3 region has 16 residues. CDR3 amino acids: CASSGSGGLNTGELFF.

The CDR3 loop is CAAGTTGELFF. This sequence joins TRBV24-1 and TRBJ2-2. The CDR3 covers 11 residues. CDR1 is KGHDR and CDR2 is SFDVKD in the germline V gene.

The V and J genes are TRBV4-1 and TRBJ2-5; TCRdb's D call, TRBD2, is unchecked because there is no DNA. This CDR3 region has 15 residues. Per the germline V gene, CDR1 is MGHRA and CDR2 is YSYEKL. CDR3 in amino acids: CASSQGGRGLETQYF.

This chain links TRBV20-1 with TRBJ2-1. Germline CDR1 DFQATT, CDR2 SNEGSKA (reference sequence). The CDR3 contains 15 residues. The CDR3 spells CSVRDIRGSQDEQFF.

J is TRBJ2-5 and V is TRBV10-3; TCRdb picks TRBD1, but there is no DNA to check that call. CDR3 length: 16 amino acids. Germline-derived CDR1 and CDR2 are ENHRY and SYGVKD. CDR3 region: CAISGSGTEKKETQYF.

V usage is TRBV9 and J usage is TRBJ2-5; TCRdb lists TRBD1, though no DNA is available to test this call. The CDR3 length is 14 residues. Per germline, CDR1 SGDLS and CDR2 YYNGEE. CDR3 sequence: CASSAGGTEETQYF.

The chain links TRBV30 to TRBJ1-2. This CDR3 is built from 13 residues. CDR1 is GTSNPN, CDR2 SVGIG, per germline (reference sequence). The CDR3 here is CAWSLAGNYGYTF.

V gene TRBV2 combines with J gene TRBJ1-1; the D call of TRBD1 rests on TCRdb alone, since no DNA is present to check it. The CDR3 spans 13 residues. Germline V gene lookup returns CDR1 SNHLY and CDR2 FYNNEI. CDR3 in amino acids: CASSDRVNTEAFF.

The chain combines TRBV20-1 with TRBJ1-5. Germline CDR1 is DFQATT and CDR2 is SNEGSKA (reference sequence). The CDR3 is 13 amino acids. The CDR3 here is CSAREDGNQPQHF.

The genes are TRBV20-1 and TRBJ2-3; no DNA is available, so the TRBD2 call from TCRdb remains unchecked. Looked up from germline, CDR1 is DFQATT and CDR2 is SNEGSKA (reference sequence). The CDR3 is made up of 16 amino acids. CDR3 sequence: CSAPPPSGGPTDTQYF.

CDR3 sequence reads: CASSLSRAGTDTQYF. V and J are TRBV27 and TRBJ2-3; TCRdb indicates TRBD2, and absent DNA this call remains unverified. The CDR3 has 15 amino acids. Germline V CDR1 and CDR2: MNHEY, SMNVEV (reference sequence).

The chain uses TRBV7-9 and TRBJ2-7; as DNA is missing, the TRBD1 call by TCRdb cannot be tested. The CDR3 runs 15 residues. Germline CDR1 SEHNR, CDR2 FQNEAQ (reference sequence). CDR3 protein: CASSLAEGQSYEQYF.

V is TRBV28 and J is TRBJ2-1; TCRdb's assignment of TRBD2 cannot be checked, as there is no DNA. The V gene's germline CDR1 is MDHEN and CDR2 SYDVKM. The CDR3 length is 15 residues. The CDR3 sequence is CASSLVATHYNEQFF. Full variable domain (missing parts from reference TRBV28 and TRBJ2-1): DVKVTQSSRYLVKRTGEKVFLECVQDMDHENMFWYRQDPGLGLRLIYFSYDVKMKEKGDIPEGYSVSREKKERFSLILESASTNQTSMYLCASSLVATHYNEQFFGPGTRLTVL.

V gene TRBV5-1 combines with J gene TRBJ2-1; TCRdb names TRBD1, which stays unverified in the absence of DNA. This CDR3 has 17 amino acids. Germline CDR1 SGHRS, CDR2 YFSETQ. This CDR3 is CASSSETGTGLQGKQFF.

The chain uses TRBV5-1 and TRBJ2-3; without DNA, the TCRdb call of TRBD2 cannot be checked. CDR3 size: 16 residues. From germline, CDR1 is SGHRS and CDR2 YFSETQ. CDR3 residues: CASSSGSGRGTDTQYF.

The V and J genes are TRBV6-6 and TRBJ2-3. CDR3 length: 14 residues. Germline CDR1 is MNHNY and CDR2 is SVGAGI (reference sequence). The CDR3 is CASSYSKITDTQYF.

The V gene is TRBV29-1, the J gene TRBJ2-1; TCRdb reports TRBD1, a call that lacks DNA to check it against. Germline CDR1 and CDR2: SQVTM and ANQGSEA. CDR3 length equals 13 residues. The CDR3 here is CSAAGATYNEQFF.

The chain joins TRBV5-1 to TRBJ2-7; the TCRdb D gene call, TRBD1, has no DNA to confirm it. Germline values: CDR1 SGHRS, CDR2 YFSETQ. There are 16 residues in the CDR3. CDR3: CASSHGTGATQHEQYF.

V and J are TRBV28 and TRBJ1-5; TCRdb picks TRBD1, but there is no DNA to check that call. CDR3 length: 16 amino acids. Germline V gene data show CDR1 as MDHEN and CDR2 as SYDVKM. The CDR3 is CASSSRDRVSNQPQHF. The whole variable domain, remainder taken from reference TRBV28 and TRBJ1-5, is DVKVTQSSRYLVKRTGEKVFLECVQDMDHENMFWYRQDPGLGLRLIYFSYDVKMKEKGDIPEGYSVSREKKERFSLILESASTNQTSMYLCASSSRDRVSNQPQHFGDGTRLSIL.

The chain recombines TRBV15 with TRBJ2-2. Germline V gene lookup returns CDR1 LNHNV and CDR2 YYDKDF (reference sequence). The CDR3 loop spans 15 amino acids. CDR3 loop: CATSRDGTNTGELFF.

J is TRBJ2-1 and V is TRBV28; lacking DNA, the TRBD2 call made by TCRdb goes unchecked. The CDR3 is made up of 14 amino acids. Germline values: CDR1 MDHEN, CDR2 SYDVKM. This CDR3 is CASKGLDPLYEQFF.

The J gene is TRBJ1-5, the V gene TRBV21-1; TCRdb proposes TRBD1, but this gene call is untestable without DNA. TRBV21-1 is assigned pseudogene status. The CDR3 is 16 residues long. CDR3 residues: CASSTGTGGPSQPQHF.

J is TRBJ2-7 and V is TRBV28. The CDR3 spans 16 residues. In germline, CDR1 is MDHEN, CDR2 SYDVKM. CDR3 sequence: CASSLDFGLGSYEQYF.

The chain joins TRBV4-1 to TRBJ2-7; TCRdb designates TRBD1, a call that cannot be tested without DNA. Per germline, CDR1 MGHRA and CDR2 YSYEKL. The CDR3 sequence is 17 residues long. CDR3: CASSQDPAPGQGYEQYF.

CDR3 sequence: CASSLGQTFPYGYTF. The J gene is TRBJ1-2, the V gene TRBV7-9. This CDR3 has 15 amino acids. Germline assignment: CDR1 SEHNR and CDR2 FQNEAQ (reference sequence).

The gene calls are TRBV28 and TRBJ1-2; the TRBD1 assignment by TCRdb is unverifiable without DNA. The germline V gene encodes CDR1 MDHEN and CDR2 SYDVKM. The CDR3 is 16 residues long. This chain's CDR3 is CASSSRSTTGLYGYTF.

The chain joins TRBV19 to TRBJ2-2. The CDR3 loop spans 14 amino acids. CDR1 and CDR2 (germline): LNHDA, SQIVND (reference sequence). CDR3 loop: CASKLKADTGELFF.